Shown below are 2 T cell receptor beta chains from a single sample sequenced in a study of vaccination effects on CD4 cells after COVID-19. Antigen-specific CD4+ T cells were expanded with viral peptide pools in the ViraFEST assay before sequencing. Cells that had been cultured for roughly eleven days were the source of isolated CD4+ T cells. Vaccinated recipients, who were negative for nucleocapsid antibodies, had no history of SARS-CoV-2 infection. These receptors' antigens are unknown. Repertoires were generated with immunoSEQ multiplex PCR, while TCRdb's copy carries only in-frame clones and drops some. The table has 65,000 or so clones, about 72% seen once. The source was CD4+ T cells from PBMCs cultured with HCoV-NL63 spike peptides, collected before COVID-19 vaccination. All receptors come from a human donor who received a COVID-19 vaccine.

This chain joins TRBV27 and TRBJ2-1; D perhaps matches TRBD2 (6 bases). Per germline, CDR1 MNHEY and CDR2 SMNVEV (reference sequence). The V and J ends lost 2 bases and 2 bases respectively, with 13 bases between them. CDR3 length: 16 residues. The CDR3 nucleotides are TGTGCCAGCAGTTTAGGGTCTAGCGTCCCCTACAATGAGCAGTTCTTC. Translated, it gives CASSLGSSVPYNEQFF.

The chain links TRBV5-1 to TRBJ2-1, with unresolved D. The CDR3 is made up of 17 amino acids. Per germline, CDR1 SGHRS and CDR2 YFSETQ. The V gene lost 0 bases and the J gene lost 0 bases, with 13 bases spanning the gap. The CDR3 region has the DNA TGCGCCAGCAGCTTGGCTTCGGGTGGAAGCTCCTACAATGAGCAGTTCTTC. Its protein product is CASSLASGGSSYNEQFF.